A selection of T cell receptor beta chains follows, all from one sample in a study of blood T cell repertoires in COVID-19. TCRdb keeps only in-frame clones here, not all; method: immunoSEQ multiplex PCR. Here the sample spans 150,000 to 180,000 clones, 78% being singletons. Sequenced input: peripheral blood. These receptors all stem from an elderly man with acute or convalescent COVID-19. Each CDR3 is given with its conserved first and last residue. A D gene is named only where the DNA matches it firmly.

d_gene	j_gene	v_gene	CDR3aa	CDR3nt
TRBD2	TRBJ2-5	TRBV28	CASRVAGAETQYF	TGTGCCAGCAGGGTAGCGGGGGCCGAGACCCAGTACTTC
NA	TRBJ2-6	TRBV6-4	CASSPGFGANVLTF	TGTGCCAGCTCCCCAGGGTTTGGGGCCAACGTCCTGACTTTC
NA	TRBJ2-4	TRBV12-1	CASSPSGGHLAKNIQYF	TGTGCCAGCAGCCCGAGCGGGGGCCACTTAGCCAAAAACATTCAGTACTTC
NA	TRBJ1-5	TRBV5-5	CASSLSPGGRSQPQHF	TGTGCCAGCAGCTTGTCTCCGGGGGGGCGCAGTCAGCCCCAGCATTTT
TRBD2	TRBJ2-5	TRBV3-1/TRBV3-2	CASSPTSGGKETQYF	TGTGCCAGCAGTCCAACTAGCGGGGGAAAAGAGACCCAGTACTTC
NA	TRBJ2-1	TRBV11-2	CASSLVRYNEQFF	TGTGCCAGCAGCTTAGTTCGCTACAATGAGCAGTTCTTC
NA	TRBJ2-1	TRBV7-2	CASSLDYQPYNEQFF	TGTGCCAGCAGCTTGGACTATCAGCCTTACAATGAGCAGTTCTTC
NA	TRBJ2-7	TRBV6-2/TRBV6-3	CASSQTVSYEQYF	TGTGCCAGCAGTCAGACAGTCTCCTACGAGCAGTACTTC
TRBD1	TRBJ1-2	TRBV7-9	CASSFFRQGNYGYTF	TGTGCCAGCAGCTTCTTTAGACAGGGGAACTATGGCTACACCTTC
TRBD1	TRBJ2-7	TRBV7-9	CASSWRDRYREQYF	TGTGCCAGCAGCTGGCGGGACAGGTACCGCGAGCAGTACTTC
NA	TRBJ1-1	TRBV25-1	CASSEPGMNTEAFF	TGTGCCAGCAGTGAACCAGGGATGAACACTGAAGCTTTCTTT
TRBD1	TRBJ1-6	TRBV2	CASSGTGGLYSPLHF	TGTGCCAGCAGTGGGACAGGGGGATTGTATTCACCCCTCCACTTT
NA	TRBJ2-5	TRBV15	CATSRGEQGGETQYF	TGTGCCACCAGCAGAGGAGAACAGGGGGGGGAGACCCAGTACTTC
NA	TRBJ1-2	TRBV7-8	CASSLEAAGPYGYTF	TGTGCCAGCAGCTTAGAGGCGGCAGGGCCCTATGGCTACACCTTC
NA	TRBJ2-7	TRBV30	CAWSVLVNEQYF	TGTGCCTGGAGTGTACTTGTCAACGAGCAGTACTTC
NA	TRBJ2-5	TRBV5-4	CASSSFQGRQETQYF	TGTGCCAGCAGCTCATTCCAGGGGCGGCAAGAGACCCAGTACTTC
NA	TRBJ2-2	TRBV6-4	CASRGQSTGELFF	TGTGCCAGCAGGGGGCAATCCACCGGGGAGCTGTTTTTT
TRBD2	TRBJ2-3	TRBV6-4	CASSPSGGPDTQYF	TGTGCCAGCAGCCCTAGCGGGGGGCCAGATACGCAGTATTTT